These T cell receptor beta chains were read from a single sample in a study of T cell responses to AZD1222 COVID-19 vaccine. Only in-frame clones appear in the TCRdb table, and some are missing; sequencing was by immunoSEQ multiplex PCR. Of 100,000 to 120,000 clones listed, 70% to 90% are singletons. The sample was peripheral blood, taken on day 0 of AZD1222 vaccination. The source of these receptors is an adult in good health. The CDR3 runs from the conserved cysteine through the conserved F or W. Fields, in order: D gene, V gene, J gene, clone size, CDR3 protein, CDR3 DNA. A D gene is named only where the DNA matches it firmly. Size tells how often a clone was seen (once, few, many) or the class of an expanded clone, and some rows leave it out.

-,TRBV30,TRBJ2-5,-,CAWSWDIQETQYF,TGTGCCTGGAGTTGGGACATCCAAGAGACCCAGTACTTC
-,TRBV5-4,TRBJ2-2,-,CASSSEWGANTGELFF,TGTGCCAGCAGCTCGGAATGGGGCGCGAACACCGGGGAGCTGTTTTTT
TRBD1,TRBV5-1,TRBJ1-4,-,CASSETGVPNEKLFF,TGCGCCAGCAGCGAAACAGGGGTCCCTAATGAAAAACTGTTTTTT
-,TRBV6-5,TRBJ2-3,-,CASSSGHTQYF,TGTGCCAGCAGTTCAGGCCATACGCAGTATTTT
TRBD2,TRBV3-1/TRBV3-2,TRBJ2-3,-,CASSRGLAVSTDTQYF,TGTGCCAGCAGCCGGGGACTAGCGGTAAGCACAGATACGCAGTATTTT
-,TRBV5-5,TRBJ2-2,once,CASSLGRSNTGELFF,TGTGCCAGCAGCTTGGGTCGGTCGAACACCGGGGAGCTGTTTTTT
-,TRBV7-2,TRBJ1-3,-,CASSPFGGIMDTIYF,TGTGCCAGCAGTCCCTTCGGAGGGATCATGGACACCATATATTTT
-,TRBV28,TRBJ1-4,-,CASVPLPGGWGSREKLFF,TGTGCCAGCGTTCCCCTGCCAGGAGGTTGGGGTTCTCGTGAAAAACTGTTTTTT
TRBD1,TRBV18,TRBJ1-5,-,CASSPQGQGYQPQHF,TGTGCCAGCTCCCCCCAGGGACAGGGATATCAGCCCCAGCATTTT
-,TRBV3-1/TRBV3-2,TRBJ1-2,-,CASRAGLQRGNGYTF,TGTGCCAGCAGGGCGGGACTCCAAAGGGGAAATGGCTACACCTTC
-,TRBV27,TRBJ2-2,-,CASSTDRDWTGELFF,TGTGCCAGCAGTACCGACCGGGACTGGACCGGGGAGCTGTTTTTT
TRBD1,TRBV19,TRBJ1-5,-,CASSTGTGPRQPQHF,TGTGCCAGTAGTACCGGGACAGGTCCCCGACAGCCCCAGCATTTT
-,TRBV2,TRBJ2-7,-,CASSESGEPYEQYF,TGTGCCAGCAGTGAATCGGGCGAGCCCTACGAGCAGTACTTC
TRBD1,TRBV25-1,TRBJ2-5,-,CASSPRTGDETQYF,TGTGCCAGCAGCCCGCGGACAGGGGACGAGACCCAGTACTTC
-,TRBV5-4,TRBJ1-1,-,CASSLEQSYLEAFF,TGTGCCAGCAGCTTGGAACAGAGTTACCTTGAAGCTTTCTTT
TRBD2,TRBV7-2,TRBJ2-7,once,CASSLLGGRAYEQYF,TGTGCCAGCAGCTTACTTGGAGGGAGGGCCTACGAGCAGTACTTC
-,TRBV29-1,TRBJ1-1,-,CSVDPGMNTEAFF,TGCAGCGTTGACCCGGGGATGAACACTGAAGCTTTCTTT